This note documents a single T cell receptor beta chain sequence. Its specificity is not known. The data originate from a study of T cell responses to AZD1222 COVID-19 vaccine. Study-wide results and limits: Donors in the cohort were predominantly white British and more often female, and clonal diversity was possibly underestimated. Dominant at 160-218 and 743-854, vaccine-associated CD4 TCRs also spanned spike. Among spike-specific TCRs, nearly half reportedly target unmutated variant regions.

The germline gives CDR1 MRHNA, CDR2 SNTAGT. The CDR3 sequence is 15 residues long. The ends lost 4 bases at V and 6 bases at J; junction bases unmatched: 9. Data came from immunoSEQ multiplex PCR; TCRdb stores just in-frame clones and leaves some out. This sample has more than 100,000 clones; roughly 87% occur once, and the top ten carry about 4.8%. The chain employs TRBV6-4 and TRBJ2-3; the match to TRBD2 covers 8 bases. The source was peripheral blood, collected on day 0 of AZD1222 vaccination. The clonotype comes from an adult in good health. The CDR3 coding sequence is TGTGCCAGCAGTGTAGCCGGGGGGGGCATGGATACGCAGTATTTT. This translates into CASSVAGGGMDTQYF.